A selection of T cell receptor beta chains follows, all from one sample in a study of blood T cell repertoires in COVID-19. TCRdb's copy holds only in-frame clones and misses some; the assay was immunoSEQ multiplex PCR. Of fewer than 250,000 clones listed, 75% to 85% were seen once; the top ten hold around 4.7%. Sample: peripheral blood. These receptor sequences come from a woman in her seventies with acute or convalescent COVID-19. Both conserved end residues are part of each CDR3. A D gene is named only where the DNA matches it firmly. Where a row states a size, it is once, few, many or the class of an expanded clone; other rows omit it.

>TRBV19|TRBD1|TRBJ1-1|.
CASSIRTGNTEAFF
TGTGCCAGTAGTATTAGGACAGGGAACACTGAAGCTTTCTTT
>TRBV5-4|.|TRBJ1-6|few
CASSPSSGGLNSPLHF
TGTGCCAGCTCTCCCTCTTCGGGGGGGCTAAATTCACCCCTCCACTTT
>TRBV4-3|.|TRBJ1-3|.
CASSQEQGSGGNTIYF
TGCGCCAGCAGCCAGGAACAGGGATCCGGCGGAAACACCATATATTTT
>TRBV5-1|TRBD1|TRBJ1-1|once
CASSPTGRRAFF
TGCGCCAGCAGCCCGACAGGGCGTCGAGCTTTCTTT
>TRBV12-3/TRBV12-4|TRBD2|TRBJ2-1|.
CASSYGLAREQFF
TGTGCCAGCAGTTACGGACTAGCGAGGGAGCAGTTCTTC
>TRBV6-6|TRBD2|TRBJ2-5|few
CASSRPQRGIQETQYF
TGTGCCAGCAGCCGACCTCAGCGGGGGATCCAAGAGACCCAGTACTTC
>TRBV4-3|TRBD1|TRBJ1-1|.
CASSQDRDRKNTEAFF
TGCGCCAGCAGCCAAGACCGGGACAGGAAGAACACTGAAGCTTTCTTT
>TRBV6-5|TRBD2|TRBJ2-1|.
CASRSGRGGYNEQFF
TGTGCCAGCAGAAGCGGGCGGGGGGGTTACAATGAGCAGTTCTTC
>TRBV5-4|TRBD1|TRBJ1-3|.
CASSLDRVGNTIYF
TGTGCCAGCAGCTTAGACAGGGTAGGAAACACCATATATTTT
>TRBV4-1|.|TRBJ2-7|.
CASSQDPGISYEQYF
TGCGCCAGCAGCCAAGATCCAGGGATCTCCTACGAGCAGTACTTC
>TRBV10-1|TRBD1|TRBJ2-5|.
CASSLRQGQSETQYF
TGCGCCAGCAGTTTAAGACAGGGTCAATCAGAGACCCAGTACTTC
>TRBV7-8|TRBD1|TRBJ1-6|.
CASSLGQGHSPLHF
TGTGCCAGCAGCTTAGGACAGGGACATTCACCCCTCCACTTT
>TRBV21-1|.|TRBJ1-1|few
CASSINRGRDTEAFF
TGTGCCAGCAGCATTAACAGGGGCAGGGACACTGAAGCTTTCTTT
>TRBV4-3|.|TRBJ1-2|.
CASSQEYSRSSYGYTF
TGCGCCAGCAGCCAAGAATACTCTAGGAGTTCCTATGGCTACACCTTC
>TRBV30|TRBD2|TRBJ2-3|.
CAWSVSSGGPYSGTDTQYF
TGTGCCTGGAGTGTTTCTAGCGGGGGGCCCTATTCGGGCACAGATACGCAGTATTTT
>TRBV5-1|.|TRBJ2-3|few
CASSLAGVVADTQYF
TGCGCCAGCAGCTTGGCAGGGGTTGTAGCAGATACGCAGTATTTT
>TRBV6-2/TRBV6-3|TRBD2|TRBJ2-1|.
CASSRPTSGGFNEQFF
TGTGCCAGCAGCCGCCCGACTAGCGGGGGATTCAATGAGCAGTTCTTC
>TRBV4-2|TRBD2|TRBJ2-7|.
CASSQDRGGSSYEQYF
TGTGCCAGCAGCCAAGATCGGGGGGGGAGCTCCTACGAGCAGTACTTC
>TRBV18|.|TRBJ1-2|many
CASSPDSNYGYTF
TGTGCCAGCTCCCCGGACAGTAACTATGGCTACACCTTC
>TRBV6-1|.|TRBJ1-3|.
CASSDTVISGNTIYF
TGTGCCAGCAGTGATACAGTAATCTCTGGAAACACCATATATTTT
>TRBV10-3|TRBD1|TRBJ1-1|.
CAISESGTGMMGEAFF
TGTGCCATCAGTGAGTCTGGGACAGGGATGATGGGAGAAGCTTTCTTT
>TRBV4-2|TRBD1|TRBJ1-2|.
CASSQDRTGQHYGYTF
TGTGCCAGCAGCCAAGACCGGACAGGGCAACACTATGGCTACACCTTC
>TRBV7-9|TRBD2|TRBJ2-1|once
CASSLGISGGALDNEQFF
TGTGCCAGCAGCTTAGGGATTAGCGGGGGGGCTTTGGACAATGAGCAGTTCTTC
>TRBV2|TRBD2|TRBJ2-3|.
CASRVLAGGADTQYF
TGTGCCAGCAGAGTACTAGCGGGGGGGGCAGATACGCAGTATTTT
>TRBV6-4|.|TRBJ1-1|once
CASSDPADKGEHSEAFF
TGTGCCAGCAGTGACCCCGCGGACAAGGGGGAACACTCTGAAGCTTTCTTT
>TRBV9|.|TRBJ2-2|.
CASSFTGRVGPTGIGELFF
TGTGCCAGCAGCTTTACCGGGAGGGTGGGACCGACAGGGATCGGGGAGCTGTTTTTT
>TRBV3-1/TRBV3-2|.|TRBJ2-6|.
CASSQSGSSGANVLTF
TGTGCCAGCAGCCAAAGTGGCAGCTCTGGGGCCAACGTCCTGACTTTC
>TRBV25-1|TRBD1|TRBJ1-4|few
CASSEGTGGGSNEKLFF
TGTGCCAGCAGTGAGGGGACAGGGGGAGGGTCTAATGAAAAACTGTTTTTT
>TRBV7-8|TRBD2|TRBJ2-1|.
CASSLERVAGYNEQFF
TGTGCCAGCAGCTTAGAGCGGGTAGCGGGGTACAATGAGCAGTTCTTC